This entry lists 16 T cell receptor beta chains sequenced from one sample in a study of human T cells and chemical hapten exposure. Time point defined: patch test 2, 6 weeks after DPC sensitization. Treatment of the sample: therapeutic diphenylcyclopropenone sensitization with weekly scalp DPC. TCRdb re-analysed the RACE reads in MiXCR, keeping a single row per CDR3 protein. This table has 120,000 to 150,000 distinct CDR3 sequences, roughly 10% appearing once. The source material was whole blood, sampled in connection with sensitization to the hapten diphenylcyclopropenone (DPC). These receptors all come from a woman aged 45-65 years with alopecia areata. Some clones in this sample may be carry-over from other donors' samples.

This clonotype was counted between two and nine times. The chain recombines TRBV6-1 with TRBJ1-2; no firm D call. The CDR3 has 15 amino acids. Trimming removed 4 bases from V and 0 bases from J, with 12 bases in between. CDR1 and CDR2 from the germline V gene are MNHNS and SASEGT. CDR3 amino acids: CASSAFDTSNYGYTF. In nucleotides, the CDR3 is TGTGCCAGCAGTGCTTTTGACACTTCTAACTATGGCTACACCTTC.

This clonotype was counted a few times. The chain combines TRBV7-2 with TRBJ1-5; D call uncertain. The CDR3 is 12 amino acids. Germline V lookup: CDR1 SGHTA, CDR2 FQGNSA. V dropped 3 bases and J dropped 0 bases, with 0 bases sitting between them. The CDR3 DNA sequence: TGTGCCAGCAGCTTTAGCAATCAGCCCCAGCATTTT. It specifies CASSFSNQPQHF.

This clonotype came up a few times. The CDR3 spells CSVGTGVYEQYF. The CDR3 bases are TGCAGCGTCGGGACAGGGGTGTACGAGCAGTACTTC. This chain links TRBV29-1 with TRBJ2-7, with TRBD1 identical over 10 bases. The CDR3 runs 12 residues. CDR1 SQVTM and CDR2 ANQGSEA come from the germline V gene. Unmatched junction bases numbered 3, after V lost 6 bases and J lost 4 bases.

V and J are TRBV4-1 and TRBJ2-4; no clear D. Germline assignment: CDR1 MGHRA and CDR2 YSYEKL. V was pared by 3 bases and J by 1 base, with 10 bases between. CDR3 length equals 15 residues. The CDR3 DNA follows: TGCGCCAGCAGCCAGAAAGGGCCCGCCAAAAACATTCAGTACTTC. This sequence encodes CASSQKGPAKNIQYF.

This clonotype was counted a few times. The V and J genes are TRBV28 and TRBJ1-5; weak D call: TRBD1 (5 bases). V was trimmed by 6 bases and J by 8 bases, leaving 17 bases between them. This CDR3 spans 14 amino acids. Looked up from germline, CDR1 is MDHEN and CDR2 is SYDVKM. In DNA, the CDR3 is TGTGCCAGCAGCCGCCGGGACGGAGTAAAGCCCCAGCATTTT. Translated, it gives CASSRRDGVKPQHF.

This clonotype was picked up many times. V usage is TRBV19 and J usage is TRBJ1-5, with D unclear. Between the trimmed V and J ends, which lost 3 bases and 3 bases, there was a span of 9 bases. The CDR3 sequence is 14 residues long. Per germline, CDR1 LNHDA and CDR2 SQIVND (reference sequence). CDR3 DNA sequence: TGTGCCAGTAGTATTCTCCAGGACAATCAGCCCCAGCATTTT. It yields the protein CASSILQDNQPQHF.

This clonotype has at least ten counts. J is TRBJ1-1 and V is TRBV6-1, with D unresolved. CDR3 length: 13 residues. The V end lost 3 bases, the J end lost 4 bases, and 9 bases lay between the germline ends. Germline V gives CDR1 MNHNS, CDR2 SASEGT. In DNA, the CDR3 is TGTGCCAGCAGTGAGGGGATCGGCACTGAAGCTTTCTTT. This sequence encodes CASSEGIGTEAFF.

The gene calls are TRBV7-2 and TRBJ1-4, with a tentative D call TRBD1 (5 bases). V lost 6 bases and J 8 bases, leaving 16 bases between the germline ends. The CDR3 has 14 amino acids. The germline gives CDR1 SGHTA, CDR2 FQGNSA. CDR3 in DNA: TGTGCCAGCAGGCGGGACGGACCGAGAGAAAAACTGTTTTTT. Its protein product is CASRRDGPREKLFF.

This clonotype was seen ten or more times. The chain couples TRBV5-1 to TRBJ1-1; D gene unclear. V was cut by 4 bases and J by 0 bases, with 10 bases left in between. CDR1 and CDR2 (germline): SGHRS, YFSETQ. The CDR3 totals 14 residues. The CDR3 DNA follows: TGCGCCAGCAGCCCCGCCTCGATGAACACTGAAGCTTTCTTT. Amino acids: CASSPASMNTEAFF.

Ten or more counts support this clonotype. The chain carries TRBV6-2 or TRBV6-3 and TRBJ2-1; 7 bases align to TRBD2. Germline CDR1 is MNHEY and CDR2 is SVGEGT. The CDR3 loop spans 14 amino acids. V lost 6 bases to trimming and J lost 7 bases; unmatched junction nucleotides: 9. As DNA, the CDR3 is TGTGCCAGCAGCACACCGGGACTACCGAATGAGCAGTTCTTC. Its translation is CASSTPGLPNEQFF.

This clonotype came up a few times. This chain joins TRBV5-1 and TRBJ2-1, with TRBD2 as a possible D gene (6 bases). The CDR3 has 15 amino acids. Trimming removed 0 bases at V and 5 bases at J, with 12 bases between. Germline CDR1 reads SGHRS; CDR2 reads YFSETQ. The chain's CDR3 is CASSLGVSGNNEQFF. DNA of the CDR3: TGCGCCAGCAGCTTGGGGGTTAGCGGTAACAATGAGCAGTTCTTC.

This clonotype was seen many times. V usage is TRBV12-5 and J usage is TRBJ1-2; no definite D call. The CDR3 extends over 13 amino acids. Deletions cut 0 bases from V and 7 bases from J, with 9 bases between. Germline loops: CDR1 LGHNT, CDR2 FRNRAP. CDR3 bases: TGTGCTAGTGGTTTGGTGGCCGCGGGTGGCTACACCTTC. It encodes CASGLVAAGGYTF.

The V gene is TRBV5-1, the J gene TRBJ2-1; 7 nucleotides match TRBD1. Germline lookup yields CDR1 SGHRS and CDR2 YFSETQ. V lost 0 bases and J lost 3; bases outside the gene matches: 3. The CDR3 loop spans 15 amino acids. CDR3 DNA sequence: TGCGCCAGCAGCTTGGATTACAGGGGCTACAATGAGCAGTTCTTC. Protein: CASSLDYRGYNEQFF.

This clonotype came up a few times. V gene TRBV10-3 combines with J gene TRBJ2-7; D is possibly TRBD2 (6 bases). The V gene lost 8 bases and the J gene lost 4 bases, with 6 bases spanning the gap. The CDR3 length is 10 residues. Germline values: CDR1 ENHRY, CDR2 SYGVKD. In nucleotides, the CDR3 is TGTGCCATCGGGGGGTACGAGCAGTACTTC. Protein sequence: CAIGGYEQYF.

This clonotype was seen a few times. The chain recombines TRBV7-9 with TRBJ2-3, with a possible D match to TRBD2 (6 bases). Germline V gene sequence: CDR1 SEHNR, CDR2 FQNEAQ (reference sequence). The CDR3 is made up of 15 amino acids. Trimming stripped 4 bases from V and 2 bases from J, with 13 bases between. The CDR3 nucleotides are TGTGCCAGCAGCTCGGGACTTATTTTCACAGATACGCAGTATTTT. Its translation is CASSSGLIFTDTQYF.

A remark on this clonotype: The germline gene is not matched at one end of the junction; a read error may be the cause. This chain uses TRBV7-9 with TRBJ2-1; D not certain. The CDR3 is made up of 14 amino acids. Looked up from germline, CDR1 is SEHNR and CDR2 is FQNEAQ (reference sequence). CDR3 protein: CTSSRERQDNEQFF. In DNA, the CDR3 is TGTACCAGCAGCCGCGAGAGACAAGACAATGAGCAGTTCTTC. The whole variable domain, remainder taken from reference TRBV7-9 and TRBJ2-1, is DTGVSQNPRHKITKRGQNVTFRCDPISEHNRLYWYRQTLGQGPEFLTYFQNEAQLEKSRLLSDRFSAERPKGSFSTLEIQRTEQGDSAMYLCTSSRERQDNEQFFGPGTRLTVL.